The rows below give T cell receptor beta chains drawn from one sample of a study of PD-L1 blockade in urothelial cancer. Method: immunoSEQ multiplex PCR; TCRdb's copy keeps in-frame clones and lacks some. The data contain roughly 36,000 clones, 85% to 90% of them singletons. Sequences were derived from PBMCs, sampled around atezolizumab (anti-PD-L1) treatment. These receptors were taken from a man in his 60s with urothelial cancer. CDR3s include the opening cysteine and the closing phenylalanine or tryptophan. The D gene is left open where the match is weak. Clone size appears in some rows only: once, few, many, or a class for an expanded clone.

clone_size,d_call,v_call,j_call,cdr3_aa,cdr3_nt
NA,NA,TRBV29-1,TRBJ2-3,CSVERQGTDTQYF,TGCAGCGTTGAGAGACAGGGCACAGATACGCAGTATTTT
NA,TRBD1,TRBV5-4,TRBJ1-2,CASSPPQGAPGYTF,TGTGCCAGCAGCCCACCACAGGGGGCGCCTGGCTACACCTTC
NA,NA,TRBV5-1,TRBJ2-3,CASSLSQGSTDTQYF,TGCGCCAGCAGTTTGTCGCAGGGGTCCACAGATACGCAGTATTTT
few,TRBD1,TRBV7-2,TRBJ2-7,CASSLAPGTGSYEQYF,TGTGCCAGCAGCTTAGCCCCCGGGACAGGCTCCTACGAGCAGTACTTC
NA,NA,TRBV2,TRBJ2-5,CASITGQETQYF,TGTGCCAGCATCACGGGACAAGAGACCCAGTACTTC
NA,NA,TRBV5-1,TRBJ2-5,CASSLVQGSETQYF,TGCGCCAGCAGCTTGGTGCAGGGGTCAGAGACCCAGTACTTC
NA,TRBD2,TRBV11-3,TRBJ2-5,CASSLRLAGGKETQYF,TGTGCCAGCAGCTTAAGACTAGCGGGAGGGAAAGAGACCCAGTACTTC
NA,NA,TRBV27,TRBJ2-7,CASRAAKEIGYEQYF,TGTGCCAGCAGAGCAGCAAAGGAGATTGGTTACGAGCAGTACTTC
NA,TRBD2,TRBV28,TRBJ2-1,CASSYRGGSYNEQFF,TGTGCCAGCAGTTACCGCGGGGGGTCCTACAATGAGCAGTTCTTC
NA,TRBD1,TRBV30,TRBJ2-3,CAWRGDRASTDTQYF,TGTGCCTGGAGGGGGGACAGGGCTAGCACAGATACGCAGTATTTT
NA,NA,TRBV18,TRBJ2-1,CASSPGSIGNEQFF,TGTGCCAGCTCACCGGGTAGCATAGGCAATGAGCAGTTCTTC
NA,TRBD2,TRBV27,TRBJ2-7,CASSHASGNSYEQYF,TGTGCCAGCAGTCACGCTAGCGGGAACTCCTACGAGCAGTACTTC
NA,NA,TRBV7-8,TRBJ1-1,CASSLAPGASTEAFF,TGTGCCAGCAGCTTAGCACCAGGGGCGAGCACTGAAGCTTTCTTT
once,TRBD2,TRBV4-2,TRBJ2-1,CASSHPGLAGGNEQFF,TGTGCCAGCAGCCACCCAGGACTAGCGGGGGGGAATGAGCAGTTCTTC
NA,NA,TRBV7-2,TRBJ2-7,CASSSPRRGGAPDDEQYF,TGTGCCAGCAGCTCCCCCCGGAGGGGGGGTGCTCCTGACGACGAGCAGTACTTC
NA,TRBD1,TRBV9,TRBJ2-3,CASSPRPPGTGRTDTQYF,TGTGCCAGCAGCCCAAGGCCCCCAGGGACAGGGAGGACAGATACGCAGTATTTT
few,TRBD2,TRBV6-5,TRBJ2-1,CASSFGLANEQFF,TGTGCCAGCAGTTTCGGACTAGCCAATGAGCAGTTCTTC
once,TRBD1,TRBV7-2,TRBJ1-6,CASSLDRDRSPLHF,TGTGCCAGCAGTCTTGACAGGGACCGATCACCCCTCCACTTT
NA,TRBD1,TRBV15,TRBJ2-1,CATSPRQGGVFF,TGTGCCACCAGCCCACGACAGGGTGGGGTGTTCTTC
NA,NA,TRBV10-3,TRBJ2-7,CAISSGDSYEQYF,TGTGCCATCAGCTCAGGGGACTCCTACGAGCAGTACTTC
once,TRBD1,TRBV19,TRBJ2-3,CASSPGQGATDTQYF,TGTGCCAGTAGTCCGGGACAGGGGGCGACAGATACGCAGTATTTT
NA,TRBD1,TRBV28,TRBJ2-5,CASSSGQLIGETQYF,TGTGCCAGCAGTTCGGGACAGTTGATTGGGGAGACCCAGTACTTC
NA,NA,TRBV6-6,TRBJ2-7,CASSSPSQGTYEQYF,TGTGCCAGCAGTAGCCCTAGTCAGGGAACCTACGAGCAGTACTTC
NA,NA,TRBV5-1,TRBJ2-7,CASSWGQGYEQYF,TGCGCCAGCAGCTGGGGGCAGGGTTACGAGCAGTACTTC
NA,TRBD2,TRBV27,TRBJ2-7,CASSWASGDYEQYF,TGTGCCAGCAGTTGGGCTAGCGGGGACTACGAGCAGTACTTC
NA,NA,TRBV7-9,TRBJ2-3,CASSLREKPGDTQYF,TGTGCCAGCAGCCTCAGGGAAAAGCCTGGAGATACGCAGTATTTT
NA,TRBD1,TRBV7-9,TRBJ1-1,CASSLEWAGGVGHTEAFF,TGTGCCAGCAGCTTAGAGTGGGCAGGGGGCGTAGGACACACTGAAGCTTTCTTT
NA,NA,TRBV10-3,TRBJ2-3,CAIRRQISTDTQYF,TGTGCCATCAGACGACAGATTTCGACAGATACGCAGTATTTT
NA,NA,TRBV28,TRBJ2-1,CASSLIQADEQFF,TGTGCCAGCAGTTTAATCCAGGCCGATGAGCAGTTCTTC
NA,NA,TRBV27,TRBJ2-1,CASSPRGDLLSYNEQFF,TGTGCCAGCAGTCCCCGGGGAGACCTATTATCCTACAATGAGCAGTTCTTC
NA,TRBD2,TRBV5-1,TRBJ2-2,CASSLATSGIKDTGELFF,TGCGCCAGCAGCTTGGCGACTAGCGGGATAAAGGACACCGGGGAGCTGTTTTTT
NA,TRBD2,TRBV6-1,TRBJ2-7,CASTRAGGPYEQYF,TGTGCCAGCACTCGAGCGGGAGGGCCCTACGAGCAGTACTTC
NA,NA,TRBV6-1,TRBJ1-2,CASSEDMWEYGYTF,TGTGCCAGCAGTGAAGATATGTGGGAGTATGGCTACACCTTC
NA,NA,TRBV2,TRBJ2-5,CASIISEETQYF,TGTGCCAGCATAATTAGTGAAGAGACCCAGTACTTC
NA,NA,TRBV6-6,TRBJ1-5,CASTNGGNQPQHF,TGTGCCAGCACTAACGGAGGGAATCAGCCCCAGCATTTT
NA,TRBD1,TRBV7-9,TRBJ1-4,CASSTGQGAGTEKLFF,TGTGCCAGCAGCACGGGACAGGGGGCCGGTACTGAAAAACTGTTTTTT
NA,TRBD2,TRBV10-1,TRBJ2-7,CASSGSGTSIGEQYF,TGCGCCAGCAGTGGATCCGGGACTAGCATTGGGGAGCAGTACTTC
NA,TRBD1,TRBV28,TRBJ2-7,CASSSGQGWHF,TGTGCCAGCAGTTCCGGACAGGGATGGCACTTC
NA,TRBD1,TRBV6-1,TRBJ2-7,CASRGQGFYEQYF,TGTGCCAGCAGGGGACAGGGGTTCTACGAGCAGTACTTC
NA,NA,TRBV10-3,TRBJ2-3,CAARSGATDTQYF,TGTGCCGCCCGGTCAGGGGCGACAGATACGCAGTATTTT
NA,NA,TRBV9,TRBJ2-1,CASSVDPGEAEQFF,TGTGCCAGCAGCGTAGACCCCGGGGAGGCTGAGCAGTTCTTC
NA,TRBD1,TRBV27,TRBJ1-4,CASSPLGQGTNEKLFF,TGTGCCAGCAGTCCACTGGGACAGGGAACTAATGAAAAACTGTTTTTT
NA,NA,TRBV2,TRBJ2-7,CASSEALGAYEQYF,TGTGCCAGCAGTGAAGCGCTGGGCGCATACGAGCAGTACTTC
NA,NA,TRBV7-9,TRBJ2-5,CASSLGTRAEETQYF,TGTGCCAGCAGCTTAGGCACCCGAGCTGAAGAGACCCAGTACTTC
NA,TRBD1,TRBV9,TRBJ1-3,CASSVLPTGDRGNTIYF,TGTGCCAGCAGCGTTTTACCTACAGGGGATCGGGGAAACACCATATATTTT
NA,NA,TRBV11-2,TRBJ2-5,CASSVGTNQETQYF,TGTGCCAGCAGCGTCGGGACAAACCAAGAGACCCAGTACTTC
NA,TRBD2,TRBV7-9,TRBJ2-1,CASSPQGGLAGVINEQFF,TGTGCCAGCAGCCCCCAAGGGGGACTAGCGGGAGTAATCAATGAGCAGTTCTTC
NA,NA,TRBV10-3,TRBJ2-7,CAISEYSGSYEQYF,TGTGCCATCAGTGAGTATTCGGGTTCCTACGAGCAGTACTTC
NA,NA,TRBV14,TRBJ1-2,CASSRGGRGADGYTF,TGTGCCAGCAGCCGGGGCGGGAGAGGGGCTGATGGCTACACCTTC
NA,NA,TRBV19,TRBJ2-1,CASSLYNEQFF,TGTGCCAGTAGTCTGTACAATGAGCAGTTCTTC